This TCR beta chain was recorded in a study of CD8 T cells in ankylosing spondylitis (dated by TCRdb to about 2017). Broadly, across the study: To find TCR variants linked to disease, the study profiled T cell receptor beta repertoires in ankylosing spondylitis patients and healthy donors. Samples of peripheral blood were taken, and for ankylosing spondylitis patients, synovial fluid was collected as well. The whole study cohort included 108 healthy donors and around 24 ankylosing spondylitis patients. The study at large found these results: A TCR beta motif of fewer than 10 highly homologous amino acid variants appeared characteristic of blood from ankylosing spondylitis patients. Some motif variants were previously reported in synovial fluid and blood of reactive arthritis patients, suggesting common disease-initiation mechanisms. The disease-linked clones had a CD8+ phenotype and were found at relatively low frequencies in peripheral blood. The disease-linked clones were reported to be significantly enriched in matched synovial fluid samples from ankylosing spondylitis patients.

TCRdb shows the sequencer as Illumina HiSeq 2500. Quantitative 5'-RACE with molecular barcodes was the method used to prepare the TCR beta libraries. In the original analysis: A new computational method, built on a probabilistic model of VDJ rearrangement, was used to identify disease-linked TCR variants. TCRdb redid the processing of the public reads, applying fastp at Q25 and MiXCR, and retained in-frame beta chains. Merged by CDR3 protein, the rows form single entries marked with the most common genes and DNA. TCRdb, not the authors, supplied the V and J calls. The table for this sample lists 310,000 or so distinct CDR3 sequences; roughly 20% of them were counted only once. The ten largest clones capture under 8.5% of the sample. Taken from the germline V gene (reference sequence), the CDR1 and CDR2 loops are LGHDT and YNNKEL. The CDR3, from cysteine to valine, totals 12 residues. The entry retains the CDR3 DNA only, 36 bases that are in frame from base 1.

Notes on this clonotype: Its antigen is not yet known. There are no base qualities to consult, and no much larger clone falls within one base.

The source material was blood, either unsorted or a sorted T cell fraction (not recorded which). The sequence links TRBV3-1 to TRBJ2-7; 6 matching bases give a weak D call of TRBD2. This TCR derives from a male donor with ankylosing spondylitis or in good health (not recorded which). The bases are TGTACCAGCAGCCAAGGACTACACGAGCAGTACGTC. Its protein product is CTSSQGLHEQYV.